This T cell receptor (beta chain) came from a study of blood T cell repertoires in COVID-19. CDR3 size: 14 residues. V dropped 0 bases and J dropped 10 bases, with 13 bases sitting between them. Germline-derived CDR1 and CDR2 are GTSNPN and SVGIG (reference sequence). Original handling: Reference gene primer amplification gave estimated nucleated cell counts. Clones were read by immunoSEQ multiplex PCR, and TCRdb kept only the in-frame ones, dropping some. V, J and clone size reflect that table, while D and trimming were determined from the DNA. The sample shows 35,000 to 45,000 clones, around 73% of them seen only once.

The sample comprised peripheral blood. The sequence came from a man aged 70-80 years with acute or convalescent COVID-19. The J gene is TRBJ1-6, the V gene TRBV30, with D possibly TRBD1 on 5 matching bases. CDR3 residues: CAWSVAGLGSPLHF. CDR3 bases: TGTGCCTGGAGTGTGGCGGGGCTGGGGTCACCCCTCCACTTT.